This entry lists 3 T cell receptor beta chains sequenced from one sample in a study of blood T cells in healthy people across ages. A second PCR of roughly 6 to 12 cycles used a sample-barcoded 5' primer and a J-beta primer mix. TCRdb recomputed calls from the 5' RACE reads with MiXCR, one row per CDR3 protein. Seen here are 700,000 to 800,000 distinct CDR3 sequences, roughly two fifths observed once, and the top ten hold about 20%. Sequencing was carried out using blood. The receptors come from a woman aged 60-75 years in good health.

This clonotype was counted between two and nine times. The rearrangement joins TRBV27 to TRBJ2-1; D not resolved. This CDR3 is 8 amino acids long. V was cut by 7 bases and J by 10 bases, with 2 bases left in between. The germline gives CDR1 MNHEY, CDR2 SMNVEV (reference sequence). For the CDR3, the DNA is TGTGCCAGCACCGAGCAGTTCTTC. Translating it yields CASTEQFF.

The chain couples TRBV12-3 or TRBV12-4 to TRBJ1-5; 11 positions agree with TRBD1. The CDR3 loop spans 15 amino acids. After removal of 5 bases from V and 3 bases from J, the junction contained 3 bases not matched to a gene. This chain's CDR3 is CASSAGQGDNQPQHF. For the CDR3, the DNA is TGTGCCAGCAGTGCGGGACAGGGGGACAATCAGCCCCAGCATTTT.

The chain joins TRBV10-3 to TRBJ1-1; possible D gene TRBD1, 5 bases. In germline, CDR1 is ENHRY, CDR2 SYGVKD. The CDR3 sequence is 15 residues long. Trimming cost V 2 bases and J 11 bases, with 21 bases left between them. CDR3 DNA: TGTGCCATCAGTGAGGCCCCCGGGACTACGGGCCGGGCTTTCTTT. Amino acid sequence: CAISEAPGTTGRAFF.